This TCR beta chain was recorded in a study of blood T cell repertoires in COVID-19. In the study overall: Sites across the United States, Italy and Spain contributed samples from acute and convalescent COVID-19. The cDNA or gDNA used as material had been derived from T cells, B-cell-depleted T cells, or PBMCs.

Assay used: immunoSEQ multiplex PCR; TCRdb lists only in-frame clones, some missing. The sample shows roughly 120,000 clones, roughly 90% of them seen only once. CDR3 length equals 14 residues. V was clipped by 0 bases and J by 4 bases, with 9 bases between them. Germline-derived CDR1 and CDR2 are SGHRS and YFSETQ. Sequenced input: peripheral blood. The TCR originated in a man aged 45 to 65 with active COVID-19. The chain joins TRBV5-1 to TRBJ2-3; TRBD1 is a possible D gene (5 bases). The DNA for the CDR3 is TGCGCCAGCAGCTTGGGGGGCAGGGCAGATACGCAGTATTTT. Translating gives CASSLGGRADTQYF.